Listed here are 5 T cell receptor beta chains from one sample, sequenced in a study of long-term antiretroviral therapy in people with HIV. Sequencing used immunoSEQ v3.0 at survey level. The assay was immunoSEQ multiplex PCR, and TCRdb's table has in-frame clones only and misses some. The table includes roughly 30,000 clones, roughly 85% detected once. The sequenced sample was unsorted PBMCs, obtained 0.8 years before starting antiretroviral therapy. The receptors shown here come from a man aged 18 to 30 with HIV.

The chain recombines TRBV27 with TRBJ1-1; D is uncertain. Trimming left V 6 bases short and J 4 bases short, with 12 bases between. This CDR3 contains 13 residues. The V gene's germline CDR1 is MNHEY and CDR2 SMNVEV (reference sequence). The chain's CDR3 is CASREKMGTEAFF. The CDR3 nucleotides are TGTGCCAGCAGAGAGAAAATGGGCACTGAAGCTTTCTTT.

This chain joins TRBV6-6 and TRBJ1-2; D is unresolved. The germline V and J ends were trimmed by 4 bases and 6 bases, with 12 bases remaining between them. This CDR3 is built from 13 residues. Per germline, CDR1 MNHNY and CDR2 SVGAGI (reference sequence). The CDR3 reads CASSSYRGDGYTF. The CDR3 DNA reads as TGTGCCAGCAGTTCCTACAGAGGAGATGGCTACACCTTC.

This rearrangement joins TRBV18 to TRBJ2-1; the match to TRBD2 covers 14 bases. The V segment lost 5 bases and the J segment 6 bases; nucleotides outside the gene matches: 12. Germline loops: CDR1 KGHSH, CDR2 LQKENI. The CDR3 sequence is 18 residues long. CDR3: CASSVLTTGLAGVNEQFF. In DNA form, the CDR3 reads TGTGCCAGCTCAGTTCTCACTACGGGACTAGCGGGAGTCAATGAGCAGTTCTTC. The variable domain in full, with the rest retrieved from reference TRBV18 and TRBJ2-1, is NAGVMQNPRHLVRRRGQEARLRCSPMKGHSHVYWYRQLPEEGLKFMVYLQKENIIDESGMPKERFSAEFPKEGPSILRIQQVVRGDSAAYFCASSVLTTGLAGVNEQFFGPGTRLTVL.

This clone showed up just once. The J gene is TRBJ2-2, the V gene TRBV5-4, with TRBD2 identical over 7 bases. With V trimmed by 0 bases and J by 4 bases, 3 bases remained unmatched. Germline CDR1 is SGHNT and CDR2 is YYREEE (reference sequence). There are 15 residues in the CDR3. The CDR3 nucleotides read TGTGCCAGCAGCTTGGTAACGGGAGGCACCGGGGAGCTGTTTTTT. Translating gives CASSLVTGGTGELFF.

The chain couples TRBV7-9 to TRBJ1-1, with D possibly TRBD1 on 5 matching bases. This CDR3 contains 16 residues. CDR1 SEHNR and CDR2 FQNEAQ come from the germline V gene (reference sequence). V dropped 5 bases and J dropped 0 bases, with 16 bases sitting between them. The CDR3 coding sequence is TGTGCCAGCAGCCGGGACCGAAATTATATGAACACTGAAGCTTTCTTT. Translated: CASSRDRNYMNTEAFF.